The 9 T cell receptor beta chains below were found in one sample sequenced in a study of resident and recirculating memory T cells in vitiligo. Libraries were prepared by immunoSEQ multiplex PCR; TCRdb keeps only in-frame clonotypes and omits some of them. The sample lists 290 or so clones; about 76% were seen once. Sequencing was performed on lesional skin. These receptor sequences come from a male donor with vitiligo.

The chain joins TRBV4-1 to TRBJ2-1, with 16 bases aligning to TRBD2. From germline, CDR1 is MGHRA and CDR2 YSYEKL. Germline trimming cut 4 bases from V and 6 bases from J; bases unmatched to any gene: 6. This CDR3 contains 17 residues. CDR3 residues: CASSPSGTSGRANEQFF. The CDR3 bases are TGCGCCAGCAGCCCTTCCGGGACTAGCGGGAGGGCCAATGAGCAGTTCTTC.

Only one count was recorded for this clone. J is TRBJ2-5 and V is TRBV7-3; D uncertain. In germline, CDR1 is SGHTA, CDR2 FQGTGA. Trimming cost V 2 bases and J 5 bases, with 9 bases left between them. The CDR3 sequence is 13 residues long. This CDR3 reads CASSLLVRETQYF. CDR3 DNA sequence: TGTGCCAGCAGCTTACTGGTACGGGAGACCCAGTACTTC.

The V gene is TRBV9, the J gene TRBJ1-2; 8 bases map to TRBD1. This CDR3 comprises 16 residues. Germline V gives CDR1 SGDLS, CDR2 YYNGEE. V shed 0 bases, J shed 4 bases, and the junction held 8 bases outside the gene matches. The CDR3 DNA reads TGTGCCAGCAGCGTAGGAGCAGGGGGCCGCGGCTATGGCTACACCTTC. Protein product: CASSVGAGGRGYGYTF. Supplemented by reference TRBV9 and TRBJ1-2, the full variable domain reads DSGVTQTPKHLITATGQRVTLRCSPRSGDLSVYWYQQSLDQGLQFLIQYYNGEERAKGNILERFSAQQFPDLHSELNLSSLELGDSALYFCASSVGAGGRGYGYTFGSGTRLTVV.

The chain recombines TRBV5-1 with TRBJ1-1; a weak D match, TRBD1 (6 bases). Looked up from germline, CDR1 is SGHRS and CDR2 is YFSETQ. V was cut by 1 base and J by 4 bases, with 14 bases left in between. There are 15 residues in the CDR3. The DNA of the CDR3 is TGCGCCAGCAGCTTGACCAACAGGGTTAGCACTGAAGCTTTCTTT. Translating it yields CASSLTNRVSTEAFF.

The chain carries TRBV28 and TRBJ1-2; a weak D match, TRBD1 (6 bases). Germline-derived CDR1 and CDR2 are MDHEN and SYDVKM. The CDR3 contains 14 residues. With 1 base removed from V and 7 bases from J, the gap between germline ends came to 13 bases. CDR3 in amino acids: CASSLLQGFSGYTF. The CDR3 DNA reads as TGTGCCAGCAGTTTATTACAGGGTTTCTCTGGCTACACCTTC.

This chain uses TRBV11-2 with TRBJ2-7, with 8 bases that match TRBD1. J was trimmed by 5 bases and V by 4 bases; bases with no gene match: 10. The CDR3 consists of 15 residues. Germline CDR1 reads SGHAT; CDR2 reads FQNNGV. Here the CDR3 reads CASSWPETGVDEQYF. CDR3 nucleotides: TGTGCCAGCAGCTGGCCAGAGACAGGGGTCGACGAGCAGTACTTC.

This chain connects TRBV7-5 to TRBJ1-5. TRBV7-5 is deemed a pseudogene. This CDR3 region has 17 residues. The CDR3 DNA reads TGTGCCAGAAGCTTAATTCTAGGGCGGGATAGCAATCAGCCCCAGCATTTT. Translation: CARSLILGRDSNQPQHF.

The chain carries TRBV7-3 and TRBJ2-3, with 7 bases fitting TRBD1. The CDR3 length is 14 residues. Germline trimming cut 2 bases from V and 6 bases from J; bases unmatched to any gene: 5. Germline V gene sequence: CDR1 SGHTA, CDR2 FQGTGA. CDR3: CASSLLDRADTQYF. CDR3 DNA sequence: TGTGCCAGCAGCTTATTAGACAGGGCGGATACGCAGTATTTT.

The rearrangement joins TRBV5-1 to TRBJ2-1; 15 positions agree with TRBD2. The CDR3 loop spans 16 amino acids. J gave up 8 bases and V 4 bases, and 7 bases lay outside the gene matches. From germline, CDR1 is SGHRS and CDR2 YFSETQ. Written as DNA, the CDR3 is TGCGCCAGCAGCCCGGGGACTAGCGGGAGGTCCGATGAGCAGTTCTTC. This codes for CASSPGTSGRSDEQFF. The full variable domain, rest sourced from reference TRBV5-1 and TRBJ2-1, is KAGVTQTPRYLIKTRGQQVTLSCSPISGHRSVSWYQQTPGQGLQFLFEYFSETQRNKGNFPGRFSGRQFSNSRSEMNVSTLELGDSALYLCASSPGTSGRSDEQFFGPGTRLTVL.